These 9 T cell receptor beta chains share one sample of origin, sequenced in a study of CD8 T cells in ankylosing spondylitis (dated by TCRdb to 2017 to 2019). To prepare the library, 5' RACE was applied. The sequencing machine was an Illumina HiSeq 2500. The public reads were quality trimmed at Q25 with fastp and then assembled into clones with MiXCR by TCRdb, keeping productive beta chains. Each record represents a unique CDR3 protein, reported with the most common genes and DNA among its rows. The table for this sample lists roughly 120,000 distinct CDR3 sequences; roughly 13% of them were counted only once. About 2.7% of the sample is taken by the ten largest. The sequenced sample was blood, either unsorted or a sorted T cell fraction (not recorded which). The receptors derive from a female donor with ankylosing spondylitis or in good health (not recorded which).

At least ten counts were recorded for this clonotype. The V and J genes are TRBV7-9 and TRBJ2-1; D unresolved. The CDR3 is 11 amino acids. V shed 8 bases and J shed 10 bases, with 12 bases lying between them. Germline loops: CDR1 SEHNR, CDR2 FQNEAQ (reference sequence). DNA for the CDR3: TGTGCCAGCGACTTCTCCGGGGAGCAGTTCTTC. Its translation: CASDFSGEQFF.

There are many counts of this clonotype. The CDR3 is CASSQELAGGPRQETQYF. Written as DNA, the CDR3 is TGTGCCAGCAGCCAAGAACTAGCGGGGGGGCCGAGACAAGAGACCCAGTACTTC. The rearrangement uses TRBV4-2 and TRBJ2-5; 13 nucleotides agree with TRBD2. The CDR3 contains 18 residues. Germline CDR1 reads LGHNA; CDR2 reads YNFKEQ. V shed 0 bases, J shed 2 bases, and the junction held 6 bases outside the gene matches.

The CDR3, as DNA: TGTGCCAGCCGAAACAGCGGGGAAGAGACCCAGTACTTC. Protein sequence: CASRNSGEETQYF. The chain combines TRBV18 with TRBJ2-5; 7 bases are shared with TRBD2. This CDR3 region has 13 residues. From germline, CDR1 is KGHSH and CDR2 LQKENI. V lost 8 bases to trimming and J lost 3 bases; unmatched junction nucleotides: 6.

The rearrangement links TRBV7-3 to TRBJ2-2; D unclear. The CDR3 runs 13 residues. Per germline, CDR1 SGHTA and CDR2 FQGTGA. The V end lost 5 bases, the J end lost 5 bases, and 9 bases lay between the germline ends. CDR3 DNA: TGTGCCAGCAGCGTCACTCAGACCGGGGAGCTGTTTTTT. Translation gives CASSVTQTGELFF.

This clonotype was found many times. J is TRBJ2-1 and V is TRBV5-1; D possibly corresponds to TRBD1 (6 bases). CDR3 size: 14 residues. Germline CDR1 reads SGHRS; CDR2 reads YFSETQ. V was clipped by 1 base and J by 7 bases, with 12 bases between them. CDR3 coding DNA: TGCGCCAGCAGCTTGTATCAGGGGTGGAATGAGCAGTTCTTC. Translating it yields CASSLYQGWNEQFF.

This chain links TRBV28 with TRBJ1-5; D gene uncertain. The CDR3 contains 12 residues. Germline values: CDR1 MDHEN, CDR2 SYDVKM. V gave up 11 bases and J gave up 7 bases, with 15 bases separating them. The CDR3 DNA is TGTGCCGGAGCCAACTTTATGCAGCCCCAGCATTTT. As protein: CAGANFMQPQHF.

This clonotype was recorded a few times. V is TRBV29-1 and J is TRBJ2-7; D is perhaps TRBD1 or TRBD2 (5 bases each). V lost 5 bases and J 5 bases, leaving 13 bases between the germline ends. The CDR3 runs 12 residues. Germline CDR1 is SQVTM and CDR2 is ANQGSEA. The CDR3 region has the DNA TGCAGCGTTTTCGGGACCGGGCACGAGCAGTACTTC. Translation gives CSVFGTGHEQYF.

This chain joins TRBV28 and TRBJ2-1, with D possibly being TRBD2 (5 bases). The CDR3 sequence is 14 residues long. Trimming took off 3 bases at V and 8 bases at J, with 14 bases between the two ends. Germline V CDR1 and CDR2: MDHEN, SYDVKM. The CDR3 DNA is TGTGCCAGCAGTTTCTATCCTATTAGCGATGAGCAGTTCTTC. This sequence encodes CASSFYPISDEQFF.

This clonotype has ten or more counts. This chain joins TRBV6-1 and TRBJ2-3; 11 bases match TRBD1. The V and J ends lost 6 bases and 4 bases, in that order; junction bases with no gene match: 3. This CDR3 contains 14 residues. Germline CDR1 and CDR2: MNHNS and SASEGT. CDR3 DNA: TGTGCCAGCAGGAGGACAGGGGGCGCAGATACGCAGTATTTT. Translation gives CASRRTGGADTQYF.